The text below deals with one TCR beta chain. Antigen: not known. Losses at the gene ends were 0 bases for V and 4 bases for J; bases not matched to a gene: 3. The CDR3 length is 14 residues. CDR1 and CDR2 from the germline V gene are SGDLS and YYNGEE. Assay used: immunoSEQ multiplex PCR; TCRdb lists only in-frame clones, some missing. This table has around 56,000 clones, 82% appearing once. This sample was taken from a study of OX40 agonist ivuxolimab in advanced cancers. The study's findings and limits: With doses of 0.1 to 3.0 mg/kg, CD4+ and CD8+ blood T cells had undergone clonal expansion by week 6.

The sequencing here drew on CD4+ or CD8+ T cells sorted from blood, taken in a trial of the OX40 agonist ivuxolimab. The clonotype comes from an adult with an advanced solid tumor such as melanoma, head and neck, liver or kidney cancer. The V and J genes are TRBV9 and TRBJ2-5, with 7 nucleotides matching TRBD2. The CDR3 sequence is CASSVVAGGETQYF. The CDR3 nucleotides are TGTGCCAGCAGCGTAGTAGCGGGCGGAGAGACCCAGTACTTC.